The 10 T cell receptor beta chains in this list originate from one sample, sequenced in a study of cytomegalovirus exposure and HLA in healthy donors. The primer mix had 60 Vbeta and 13 Jbeta primers. Sequencing used immunoSEQ multiplex PCR; TCRdb keeps in-frame clones, though not all of them. In the table there are 150,000 to 200,000 clones, around 90% of which are singletons. The sequencing input was PBMCs. These receptors were obtained from a boy younger than 10 in good health and CMV-seronegative.

This rearrangement joins TRBV18 to TRBJ1-5, with 7 bases that match TRBD1. The CDR3 extends over 14 amino acids. From germline, CDR1 is KGHSH and CDR2 LQKENI. Unmatched junction bases numbered 8, after V lost 4 bases and J lost 8 bases. CDR3: CASSLTGTREPQHF. DNA for the CDR3: TGTGCCAGCTCACTGACAGGGACGAGAGAGCCCCAGCATTTT.

This CDR3 reads CASSLVVSGGEELFF. CDR3 DNA sequence: TGTGCCAGCAGCTTAGTGGTTAGCGGTGGAGAGGAGCTGTTTTTT. The rearrangement uses TRBV7-9 and TRBJ2-2, with a tentative D call TRBD2 (6 bases). CDR3 length: 15 amino acids. V lost 1 base, J lost 10 bases, and 16 bases lay in between. Germline lookup yields CDR1 SEHNR and CDR2 FQNEAQ (reference sequence).

The rearrangement links TRBV27 to TRBJ2-5; 9 bases align to TRBD2. Trimming took 3 bases from V and 5 from J; bases not matched to a gene: 7. Germline V gene data show CDR1 as MNHEY and CDR2 as SMNVEV (reference sequence). The CDR3 covers 15 residues. CDR3 DNA sequence: TGTGCCAGCAGTTTCGGGACTAGCACGAGGGAGACCCAGTACTTC. Its translation: CASSFGTSTRETQYF.

The chain uses TRBV7-3 and TRBJ2-2; D might be TRBD2 (5 bases). This CDR3 is 15 amino acids long. V dropped 10 bases and J dropped 2 bases, with 17 bases sitting between them. The germline V gene has CDR1 SGHTA and CDR2 FQGTGA. Written as DNA, the CDR3 is TGTGCCACCGCGTCCGAGGGCGACAACACCGGGGAGCTGTTTTTT. It is translated as CATASEGDNTGELFF.

This chain joins TRBV28 and TRBJ2-3; D uncertain. Germline V lookup: CDR1 MDHEN, CDR2 SYDVKM. The germline V and J ends were trimmed by 4 bases and 1 base, with 12 bases remaining between them. The CDR3 contains 15 residues. CDR3 DNA sequence: TGTGCCAGCAGTTCCATAACGACTGGCACAGATACGCAGTATTTT. Protein sequence: CASSSITTGTDTQYF. Full variable domain (missing parts from reference TRBV28 and TRBJ2-3): DVKVTQSSRYLVKRTGEKVFLECVQDMDHENMFWYRQDPGLGLRLIYFSYDVKMKEKGDIPEGYSVSREKKERFSLILESASTNQTSMYLCASSSITTGTDTQYFGPGTRLTVL.

The chain carries TRBV19 and TRBJ1-1; TRBD1 is a possible D gene (5 bases). V lost 3 bases and J lost 4, with 15 bases in between. CDR1 and CDR2 from the germline V gene are LNHDA and SQIVND (reference sequence). CDR3 size: 15 residues. The CDR3 reads CASSIQQARSTEAFF. The DNA for the CDR3 is TGTGCCAGTAGTATCCAACAGGCCAGGAGCACTGAAGCTTTCTTT.

The J gene is TRBJ1-3, the V gene TRBV28, with D uncertain. Trimming left V 7 bases short and J 0 bases short, with 13 bases between. This CDR3 has 15 amino acids. Germline-derived CDR1 and CDR2 are MDHEN and SYDVKM. The CDR3 nucleotides read TGTGCCAGCAATAAGGCGAGGGACTCTGGAAACACCATATATTTT. Its translation: CASNKARDSGNTIYF.

The chain joins TRBV5-8 to TRBJ2-2; tentative D call: TRBD1 (5 bases). Germline V gene data show CDR1 as SGHTS and CDR2 as YDEGEE. The V and J ends lost 3 bases and 4 bases respectively, with 13 bases between them. The CDR3 consists of 15 residues. This CDR3 reads CASSSTHRRTGELFF. The CDR3, as DNA: TGTGCCAGCAGCTCTACACACAGGCGCACCGGGGAGCTGTTTTTT.

V gene TRBV28 combines with J gene TRBJ1-5; D not resolved. The ends were cut back, 3 bases at V and 2 bases at J, with 11 bases in the middle. CDR1 and CDR2 from the germline V gene are MDHEN and SYDVKM. This CDR3 is built from 15 residues. CDR3 bases: TGTGCCAGCAGTTTTCGTGGGCGGGGCAATCAGCCCCAGCATTTT. This sequence encodes CASSFRGRGNQPQHF.

This chain joins TRBV19 and TRBJ1-2, with 9 positions matching TRBD1. The V segment lost 6 bases and the J segment 1 base; nucleotides outside the gene matches: 6. Germline CDR1 and CDR2: LNHDA and SQIVND (reference sequence). The CDR3 has 15 residues. The CDR3 sequence: CASRFGGQGNYGYTF. CDR3 in DNA: TGTGCCAGTAGGTTCGGGGGACAGGGTAACTATGGCTACACCTTC.